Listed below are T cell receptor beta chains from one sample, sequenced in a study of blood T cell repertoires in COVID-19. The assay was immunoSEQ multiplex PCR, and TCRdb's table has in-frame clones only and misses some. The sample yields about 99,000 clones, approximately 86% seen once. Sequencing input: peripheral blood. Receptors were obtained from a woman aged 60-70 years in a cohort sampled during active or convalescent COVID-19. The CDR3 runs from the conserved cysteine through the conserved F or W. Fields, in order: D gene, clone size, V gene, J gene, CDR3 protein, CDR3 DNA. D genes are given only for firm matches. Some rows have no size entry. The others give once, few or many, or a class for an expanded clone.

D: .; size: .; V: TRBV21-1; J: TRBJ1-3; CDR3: CASSSVDRGNTIYF; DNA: TGTGCCAGCAGCTCTGTGGACAGGGGAAACACCATATATTTT
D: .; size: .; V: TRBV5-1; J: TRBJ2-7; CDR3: CASSSQGGEQYF; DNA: TGCGCCAGCAGCTCCCAGGGGGGCGAGCAGTACTTC
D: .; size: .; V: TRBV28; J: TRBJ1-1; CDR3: CASSYNRVLGEAFF; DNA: TGTGCCAGCAGTTATAACAGGGTGTTGGGTGAAGCTTTCTTT
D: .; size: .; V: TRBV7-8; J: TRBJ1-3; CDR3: CASSLTGSGNTIYF; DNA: TGTGCCAGCAGCTTAACGGGCTCTGGAAACACCATATATTTT
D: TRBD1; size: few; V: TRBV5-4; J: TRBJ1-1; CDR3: CASSGQGVIGTEAFF; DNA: TGTGCCAGCAGCGGACAGGGAGTTATCGGCACTGAAGCTTTCTTT
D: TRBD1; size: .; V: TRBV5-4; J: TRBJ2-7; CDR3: CASSSDRGSYEQYF; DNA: TGTGCCAGCAGTTCCGACAGGGGGTCCTACGAGCAGTACTTC
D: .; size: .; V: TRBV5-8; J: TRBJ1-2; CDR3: CASSLMGHDYGYTF; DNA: TGTGCCAGCAGCTTGATGGGCCACGATTATGGCTACACCTTC
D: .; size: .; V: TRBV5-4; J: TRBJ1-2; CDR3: CASSPSGQNYGYTF; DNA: TGTGCCAGCAGCCCGAGCGGACAGAACTATGGCTACACCTTC
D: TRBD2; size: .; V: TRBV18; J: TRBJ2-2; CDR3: CASSAGTSAGELFF; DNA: TGTGCCAGCTCGGCCGGGACTAGCGCCGGGGAGCTGTTTTTT
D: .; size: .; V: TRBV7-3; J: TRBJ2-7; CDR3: CASSPGGLSYEQYF; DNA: TGTGCCAGCAGCCCCGGGGGGCTGTCCTACGAGCAGTACTTC
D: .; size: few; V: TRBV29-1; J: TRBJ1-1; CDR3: CSVEDSRGSKAFF; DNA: TGCAGCGTTGAAGATTCCCGAGGCTCCAAAGCTTTCTTT
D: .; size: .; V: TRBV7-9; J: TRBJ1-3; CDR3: CASSIGQARRGNTIYF; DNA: TGTGCCAGCAGCATCGGACAAGCCCGAAGGGGAAACACCATATATTTT
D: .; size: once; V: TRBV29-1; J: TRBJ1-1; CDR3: CSVENSGTEAFF; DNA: TGCAGCGTTGAGAACAGCGGCACTGAAGCTTTCTTT
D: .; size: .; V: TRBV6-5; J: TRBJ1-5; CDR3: CASSPEADQPQHF; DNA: TGTGCCAGCAGCCCGGAGGCCGATCAGCCCCAGCATTTT
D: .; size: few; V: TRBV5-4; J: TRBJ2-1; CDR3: CASSPPRRDLGHAYNEQFF; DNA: TGTGCCAGCAGCCCCCCTCGCAGGGATCTAGGACATGCCTACAATGAGCAGTTCTTC
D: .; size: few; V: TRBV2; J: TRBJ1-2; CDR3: CASSWADNYGYTF; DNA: TGTGCCAGCAGTTGGGCAGATAACTATGGCTACACCTTC
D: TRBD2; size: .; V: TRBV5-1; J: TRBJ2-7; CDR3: CASSSWTSGGAVLEQYF; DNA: TGCGCCAGCAGCTCCTGGACTAGCGGGGGGGCAGTTCTCGAGCAGTACTTC
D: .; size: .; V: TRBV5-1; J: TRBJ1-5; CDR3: CASSPEAGFNQPQHF; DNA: TGCGCCAGCAGCCCTGAAGCGGGGTTCAATCAGCCCCAGCATTTT
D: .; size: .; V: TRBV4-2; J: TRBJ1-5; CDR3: CASSPGKGNQPQHF; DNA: TGTGCCAGTTCTCCGGGAAAGGGCAATCAGCCCCAGCATTTT
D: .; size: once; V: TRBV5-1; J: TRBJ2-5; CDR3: CASSLSPSGQETQYF; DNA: TGCGCCAGCAGCTTGTCCCCGAGCGGCCAAGAGACCCAGTACTTC
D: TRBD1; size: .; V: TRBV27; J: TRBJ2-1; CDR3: CASRVGQGNHEQFF; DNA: TGTGCCAGCAGGGTGGGACAGGGAAACCATGAGCAGTTCTTC
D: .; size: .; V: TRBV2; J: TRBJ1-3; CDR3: CASRAGEGNTIYF; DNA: TGTGCCAGCAGGGCAGGGGAAGGAAACACCATATATTTT
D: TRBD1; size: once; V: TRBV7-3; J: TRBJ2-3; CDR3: CASSPTGRDTQYF; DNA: TGTGCCAGCAGCCCGACAGGGAGAGATACGCAGTATTTT
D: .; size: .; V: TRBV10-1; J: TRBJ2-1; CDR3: CASGAGGDLNEQFF; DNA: TGCGCCAGCGGGGCCGGCGGGGATCTCAATGAGCAGTTCTTC
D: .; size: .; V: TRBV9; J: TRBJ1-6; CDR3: CASSVADRSNSPLHF; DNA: TGTGCCAGCAGCGTAGCAGACAGGTCAAATTCACCCCTCCACTTT
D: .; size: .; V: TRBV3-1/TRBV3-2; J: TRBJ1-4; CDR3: CASSPEGRGEKLFF; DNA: TGTGCCAGCAGCCCCGAGGGAAGAGGCGAAAAACTGTTTTTT
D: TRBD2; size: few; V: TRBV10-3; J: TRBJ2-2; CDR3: CAISQTSGLNTGELFF; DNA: TGTGCCATCAGCCAGACTAGCGGGTTAAACACCGGGGAGCTGTTTTTT
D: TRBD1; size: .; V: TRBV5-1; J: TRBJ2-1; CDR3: CASTPRTGSSYNEQFF; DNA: TGCGCCAGCACCCCCAGGACAGGGAGCTCCTACAATGAGCAGTTCTTC
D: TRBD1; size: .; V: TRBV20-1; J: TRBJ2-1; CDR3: CSASRGTGIHNEQFF; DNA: TGCAGTGCTAGTAGAGGGACAGGGATACACAATGAGCAGTTCTTC
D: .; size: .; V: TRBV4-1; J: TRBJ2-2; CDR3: CASSLDSAYTGELFF; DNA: TGCGCCAGCAGCCTGGATAGCGCCTACACCGGGGAGCTGTTTTTT
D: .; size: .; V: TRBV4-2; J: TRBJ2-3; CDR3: CASSRSPVGMSDTQYF; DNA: TGTGCCAGCAGCCGTAGCCCGGTTGGCATGTCGGATACGCAGTATTTT
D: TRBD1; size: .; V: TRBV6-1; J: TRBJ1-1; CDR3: CASSEEGQKAFF; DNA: TGTGCCAGCAGTGAAGAGGGACAGAAAGCTTTCTTT
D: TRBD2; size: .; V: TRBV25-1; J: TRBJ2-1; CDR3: CATWGLAASSYNEQFF; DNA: TGTGCCACCTGGGGACTAGCGGCGAGCTCCTACAATGAGCAGTTCTTC
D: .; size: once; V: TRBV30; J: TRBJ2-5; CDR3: CAWSRGVGGRETQYF; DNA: TGTGCCTGGAGTCGCGGGGTTGGGGGGAGAGAGACCCAGTACTTC
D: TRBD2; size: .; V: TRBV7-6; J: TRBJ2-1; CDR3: CASSSLPPGTSGIAEQFF; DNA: TGTGCCAGCAGCTCCTTACCCCCGGGGACTAGCGGGATAGCTGAGCAGTTCTTC
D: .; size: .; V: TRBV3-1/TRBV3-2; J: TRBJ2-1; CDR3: CASSLLVPGNEQFF; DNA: TGTGCCAGCAGCCTCCTGGTCCCGGGCAATGAGCAGTTCTTC
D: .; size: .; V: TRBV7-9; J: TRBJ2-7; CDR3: CASSLIGGAGEQYF; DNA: TGTGCCAGCAGCTTAATAGGGGGGGCTGGTGAGCAGTACTTC
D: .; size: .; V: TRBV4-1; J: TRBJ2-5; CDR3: CASSQDGLKRGETQYF; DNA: TGCGCCAGCAGCCAAGATGGACTCAAGAGGGGGGAGACCCAGTACTTC
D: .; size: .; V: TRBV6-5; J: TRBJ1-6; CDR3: CASSYVDMYNSPLHF; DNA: TGTGCCAGCAGTTACGTGGACATGTATAATTCACCCCTCCACTTT
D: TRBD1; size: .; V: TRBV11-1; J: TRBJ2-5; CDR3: CASSLTGTGGETQYF; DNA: TGTGCCAGCAGCTTAACCGGGACAGGGGGTGAGACCCAGTACTTC
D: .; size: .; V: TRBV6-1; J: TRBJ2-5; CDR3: CASSEGWAGETQYF; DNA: TGTGCCAGCAGTGAGGGGTGGGCGGGAGAGACCCAGTACTTC
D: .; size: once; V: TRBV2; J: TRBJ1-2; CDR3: CASSMTRVRTYGYTF; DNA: TGTGCCAGCAGTATGACCAGGGTCCGGACCTATGGCTACACCTTC
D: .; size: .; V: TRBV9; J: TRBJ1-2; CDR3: CASSPDSSYGYTF; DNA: TGTGCCAGCAGCCCCGACAGTTCCTATGGCTACACCTTC
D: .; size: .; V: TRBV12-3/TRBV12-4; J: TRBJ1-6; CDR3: CASSGSGRSPLHF; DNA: TGTGCCAGCAGTGGATCAGGGAGGTCACCCCTCCACTTT
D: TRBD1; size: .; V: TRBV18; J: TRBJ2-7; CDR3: CASSPGQGITYEQYF; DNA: TGTGCCAGCTCACCTGGACAGGGGATAACCTACGAGCAGTACTTC
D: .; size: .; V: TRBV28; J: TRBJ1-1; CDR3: CASSLLGREAFF; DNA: TGTGCCAGCAGTTTATTGGGCAGGGAAGCTTTCTTT
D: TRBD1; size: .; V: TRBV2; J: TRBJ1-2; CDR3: CASSFDRGRDYTF; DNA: TGTGCCAGCAGTTTCGACAGGGGGCGAGACTACACCTTC
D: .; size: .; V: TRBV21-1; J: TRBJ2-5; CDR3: CASNRSRRGRPQYF; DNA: TGTGCCAGCAACCGGTCTCGTCGGGGTCGCCCCCAGTACTTC
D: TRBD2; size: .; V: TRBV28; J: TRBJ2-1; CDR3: CASTGTSGFSYNEQFF; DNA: TGTGCCAGCACCGGGACTAGCGGGTTCTCCTACAATGAGCAGTTCTTC
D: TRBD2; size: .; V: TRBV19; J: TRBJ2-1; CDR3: CASSPGLAGRGEQFF; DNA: TGTGCCAGTAGTCCTGGACTAGCTGGTCGGGGAGAGCAGTTCTTC
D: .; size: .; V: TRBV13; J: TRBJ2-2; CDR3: CASSSDGGETGELFF; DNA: TGTGCCAGCAGCTCTGACGGCGGGGAAACCGGGGAGCTGTTTTTT